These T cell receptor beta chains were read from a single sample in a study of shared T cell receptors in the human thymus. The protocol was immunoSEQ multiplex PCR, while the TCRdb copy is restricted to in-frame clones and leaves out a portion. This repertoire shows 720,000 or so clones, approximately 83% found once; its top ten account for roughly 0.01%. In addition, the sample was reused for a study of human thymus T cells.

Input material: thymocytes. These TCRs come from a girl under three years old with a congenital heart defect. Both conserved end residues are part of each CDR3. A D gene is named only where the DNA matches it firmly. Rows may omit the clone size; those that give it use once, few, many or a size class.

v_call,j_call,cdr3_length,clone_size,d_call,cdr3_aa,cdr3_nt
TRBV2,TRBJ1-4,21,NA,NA,CASSGPRRTASGNATNEKLFF,TGTGCCAGCAGTGGACCACGCCGGACAGCTTCAGGCAACGCAACTAATGAAAAACTGTTTTTT
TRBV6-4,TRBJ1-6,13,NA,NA,CASSGEANSPLHF,TGTGCCAGCAGTGGGGAGGCAAATTCACCCCTCCACTTT
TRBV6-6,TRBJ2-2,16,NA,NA,CASSYSGLTGTGELFF,TGTGCCAGCAGTTACTCAGGACTTACGGGCACCGGGGAGCTGTTTTTT
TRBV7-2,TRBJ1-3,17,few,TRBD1,CASSLQPGGLAGNTIYF,TGTGCCAGCAGCTTACAGCCAGGGGGCTTAGCTGGAAACACCATATATTTT
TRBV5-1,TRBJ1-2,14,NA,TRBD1,CASSWDRPNYGYTF,TGCGCCAGCAGCTGGGACAGGCCTAACTATGGCTACACCTTC
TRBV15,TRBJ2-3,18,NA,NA,CATSREDGGNRSTDTQYF,TGTGCCACCAGCAGAGAGGATGGCGGGAACCGTAGCACAGATACGCAGTATTTT
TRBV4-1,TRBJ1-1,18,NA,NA,CASSQDNGDYRTNTEAFF,TGCGCCAGCAGCCAAGACAATGGGGACTATCGGACCAACACTGAAGCTTTCTTT
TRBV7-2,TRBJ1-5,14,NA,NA,CASSLGPRGQPQHF,TGTGCCAGCAGCTTGGGACCGAGGGGGCAGCCCCAGCATTTT
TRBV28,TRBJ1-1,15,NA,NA,CASSTKGQQNTEAFF,TGTGCCAGCAGTACCAAAGGACAGCAGAACACTGAAGCTTTCTTT
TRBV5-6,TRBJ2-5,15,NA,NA,CASSYSGTHQETQYF,TGTGCCAGCAGCTATTCGGGAACACACCAAGAGACCCAGTACTTC
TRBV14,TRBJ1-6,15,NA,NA,CASSPTELLNSPLHF,TGTGCCAGCAGCCCGACAGAACTATTAAATTCACCCCTCCACTTT
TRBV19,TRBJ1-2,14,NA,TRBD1,CASRTFRDSYGYTF,TGTGCCAGTAGAACGTTCCGGGACAGCTATGGCTACACCTTC
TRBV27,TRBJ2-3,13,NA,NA,CASSPDYTDTQYF,TGTGCCAGTTCCCCGGACTACACAGATACGCAGTATTTT
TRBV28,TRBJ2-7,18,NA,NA,CASSLLGGCSGGDYEQYF,TGTGCCAGCAGTTTATTAGGAGGGTGTTCCGGGGGAGACTACGAGCAGTACTTC
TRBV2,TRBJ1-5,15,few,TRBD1,CASSADRERGQPQHF,TGTGCCAGCAGTGCTGACAGGGAGCGCGGTCAGCCCCAGCATTTT
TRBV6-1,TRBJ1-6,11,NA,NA,CASSEQFPLHF,TGTGCCAGCAGTGAGCAGTTCCCCCTCCACTTT
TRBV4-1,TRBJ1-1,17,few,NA,CASSQDRGIGCGTEAFF,TGCGCCAGCAGCCAAGATCGGGGGATTGGGTGTGGCACTGAAGCTTTCTTT